The clone carrying this TCR beta chain was seen a few times. The antigen is not known. With the ViraFEST assay, the study expanded antigen-specific CD4+ T cells using viral peptide pools, then sequenced them. Scientists isolated CD4+ T cells after a roughly ten-day culture period ended. As their vaccination, participants received two doses of either BNT162b2 or mRNA-1273. The data were taken from a study of vaccination effects on CD4 cells after COVID-19. Turning to the study itself: Post-vaccine draws lagged the second dose by a median of 72 days.

This CDR3 contains 16 residues. The germline gives CDR1 SGHRS, CDR2 YFSETQ. V lost 6 bases and J 0 bases, leaving 19 bases between the germline ends. Study-level points and caveats: After vaccination, at late timepoints, clones induced by infection and by vaccine contracted markedly.

The assay was immunoSEQ multiplex PCR, and TCRdb's table has in-frame clones only and misses some. This table holds approximately 78,000 clones, about 80% found once. Sequenced here: CD4+ T cells from PBMCs cultured with HCoV-229E spike peptides, sampled after COVID-19 vaccination. This clonotype was sampled from a human donor who received a COVID-19 vaccine. This chain joins TRBV5-1 and TRBJ2-7; possibly TRBD2 for D (6 bases). The CDR3 sequence: CASKGWVPTSSYEQYV. The CDR3 coding sequence is TGCGCCAGCAAGGGCTGGGTTCCGACTAGCTCCTACGAGCAGTACGTC.